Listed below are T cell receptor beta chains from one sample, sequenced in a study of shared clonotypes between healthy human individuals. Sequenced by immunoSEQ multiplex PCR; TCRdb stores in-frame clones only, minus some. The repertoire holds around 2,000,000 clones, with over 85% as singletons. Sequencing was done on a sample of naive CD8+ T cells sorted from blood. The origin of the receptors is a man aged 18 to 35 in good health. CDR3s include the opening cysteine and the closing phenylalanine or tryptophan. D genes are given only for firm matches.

CASSPVGGAGTGELFF | TGTGCCAGCAGCCCGGTCGGGGGGGCCGGCACCGGGGAGCTGTTTTTT | TRBJ2-2 | TRBD2 | TRBV4-2
CASSLALSTNEKLFF | TGTGCCAGCAGCTTAGCACTTTCAACTAATGAAAAACTGTTTTTT | TRBJ1-4 | . | TRBV7-6
CASSLGRDYGYTF | TGTGCCAGCAGCTTAGGCCGCGACTATGGCTACACCTTC | TRBJ1-2 | . | TRBV7-2
CASSNPGYEAFF | TGTGCCAGCAGTAACCCAGGATATGAAGCTTTCTTT | TRBJ1-1 | . | TRBV6-5
CASSLVGGQETQYF | TGTGCCAGCAGCTTAGTAGGCGGCCAAGAGACCCAGTACTTC | TRBJ2-5 | . | TRBV7-9
CSVGRTSGYEQYF | TGCAGCGTTGGAAGGACTAGCGGCTACGAGCAGTACTTC | TRBJ2-7 | TRBD2 | TRBV29-1
CASSFRRNTEAFF | TGTGCCAGCAGCTTCAGGAGGAACACTGAAGCTTTCTTT | TRBJ1-1 | . | TRBV7-2
CASSQETGTSGSYTQYF | TGCGCCAGCAGCCAAGAAACCGGGACTAGCGGGAGTTATACGCAGTATTTT | TRBJ2-3 | TRBD2 | TRBV4-3
CASCRWLGDGELFF | TGCGCCAGCTGTCGGTGGCTAGGGGACGGGGAGCTGTTTTTT | TRBJ2-2 | . | TRBV5-1
CSVFTLGTGGGYEQYF | TGCAGCGTTTTTACCCTGGGGACAGGGGGCGGCTACGAGCAGTACTTC | TRBJ2-7 | TRBD1 | TRBV29-1
CASSLREGTEAFF | TGCGCCAGCAGCCTCAGGGAGGGGACTGAAGCTTTCTTT | TRBJ1-1 | . | TRBV4-1